The entry below gives a single T cell receptor (beta chain) sequence along with its context. The second PCR ran about 6 to 12 cycles with a sample-barcoded 5' primer and J-beta primers. A tag from a template-switch adaptor with 12 random nucleotides marked each cDNA molecule. TCRdb itself ran the 5' RACE reads through MiXCR, one entry per CDR3 protein. The sample comprises some 640,000 distinct CDR3 sequences, around 49% of which are singletons, and roughly 31% rests with the top ten. Caucasian, healthy and from Russia, the donors were aged between about 6 and 90. Each sample had at least 6.5 million PBMCs isolated. These data are taken from a study of blood T cells in healthy people across ages. Material: blood. The source of this sequence is a woman aged 55-70 years in good health.

The CDR3 sequence: CSARARTSGRESPQYF. The CDR3, as DNA: TGCAGTGCTAGAGCCCGGACTAGCGGGAGGGAAAGCCCGCAGTATTTT. The chain is built from TRBV20-1 and TRBJ2-3; 15 bases are shared with TRBD2. CDR1 DFQATT and CDR2 SNEGSKA come from the germline V gene (reference sequence). The CDR3 contains 16 residues. V was clipped by 1 base and J by 10 bases; unmatched bases: 9.